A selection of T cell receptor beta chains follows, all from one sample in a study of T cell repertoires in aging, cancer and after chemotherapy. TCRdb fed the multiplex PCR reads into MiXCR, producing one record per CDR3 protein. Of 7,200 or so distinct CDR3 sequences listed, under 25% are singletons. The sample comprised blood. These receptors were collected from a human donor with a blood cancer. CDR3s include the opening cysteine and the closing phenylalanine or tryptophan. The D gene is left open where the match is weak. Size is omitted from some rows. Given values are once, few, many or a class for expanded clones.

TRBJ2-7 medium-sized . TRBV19 TGTGCCAGTAGTATAGGGGTCCACTCCTACGAGCAGTACTTC CASSIGVHSYEQYF
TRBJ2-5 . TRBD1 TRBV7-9 TGTGCCAGCAGCACCCCCCTGACAGGGCCCTCGGAGACCCAGTACTTC CASSTPLTGPSETQYF
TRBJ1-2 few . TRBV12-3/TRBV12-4 TGTGCCAGCAGTTTAGGTCGGCCTGACCTCTATGGCTACACCTTC CASSLGRPDLYGYTF
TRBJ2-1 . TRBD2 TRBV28 TGTGCCAGCAGTTTGCTGGCTAGCGGGGGTTACAATGAGCAGTTCTTC CASSLLASGGYNEQFF
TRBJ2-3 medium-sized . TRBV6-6 TGTGCCAGCAAATCGGCCGTCCCCGCCACAGATACGCAGTATTTT CASKSAVPATDTQYF
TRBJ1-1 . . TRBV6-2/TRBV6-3 TGTGCCAGCAGTTACTTCCGACAGGCGACTGAAGCTTTCTTT CASSYFRQATEAFF
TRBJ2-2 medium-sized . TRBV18 TGTGCCAGCTCGGACTACAGGGGTTTAAACACCGGGGAGCTGTTTTTT CASSDYRGLNTGELFF
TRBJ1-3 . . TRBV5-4 TGTGCCAGCAGCTTGCCGGGACTCCGTCCAAGGGGTGGAAACACCATATATTTT CASSLPGLRPRGGNTIYF
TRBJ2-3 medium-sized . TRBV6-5 TGTGCCAGCAGTTACCGCGCCGGGACCGGCCCAGATACGCAGTATTTT CASSYRAGTGPDTQYF
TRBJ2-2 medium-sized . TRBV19 TGTGCCAGTAGTATAGATCCGTTATCCGGGGAGCTGTTTTTT CASSIDPLSGELFF
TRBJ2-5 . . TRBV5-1 TGCGCCAGCAGCACTCTCGGGGGAGGAGCACAAGAGACCCAGTACTTC CASSTLGGGAQETQYF
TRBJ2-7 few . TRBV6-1 TGTGCCAGCAGCGAGCAGAGAACCTACGAGCAGTACTTC CASSEQRTYEQYF
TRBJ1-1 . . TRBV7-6 TGTGCCAGCAGCTTAAATCCCCTGGGGGGAAGCACTGAAGCTTTCTTT CASSLNPLGGSTEAFF
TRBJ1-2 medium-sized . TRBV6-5 TGTGCCAGCAGTGGTGGGGACCCTATCTATGGCTACACCTTC CASSGGDPIYGYTF
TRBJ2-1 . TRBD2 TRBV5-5 TGTGCCAGCAGCTTGGGTCTAGCGGGAGTCGGCAATGAGCAGTTCTTC CASSLGLAGVGNEQFF
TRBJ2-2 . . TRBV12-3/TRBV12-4 TGTGCCAGCAGATTCCCGGGCGGGGAGCTGTTTTTT CASRFPGGELFF
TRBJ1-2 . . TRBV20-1 TGCAGTGCGCCTCGACAGGCGGTGAACTATGGCTACACCTTC CSAPRQAVNYGYTF
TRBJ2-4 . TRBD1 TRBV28 TGTGCCAGCAGGGGTAACCGCAGGGGGCCCCCGCAATACTTC CASRGNRRGPPQYF
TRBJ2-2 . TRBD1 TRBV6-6 TGTGCCAGCAGGCCGGGACAGGGAACCGTCGGGGAGCTGTTTTTT CASRPGQGTVGELFF
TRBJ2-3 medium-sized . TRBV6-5 TGTGCCAGCAGAGCTTACATCGGAGACACAGATACGCAGTATTTT CASRAYIGDTDTQYF
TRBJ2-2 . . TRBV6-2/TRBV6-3 TGTGCCAGCAGTTTGCAAACCACCGGGGAGCTGTTTTTT CASSLQTTGELFF
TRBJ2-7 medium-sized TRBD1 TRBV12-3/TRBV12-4 TGTGCCAGCAGCCTCCAGATGGTGGGGACAGTCGGCGAGCAGTACTTC CASSLQMVGTVGEQYF
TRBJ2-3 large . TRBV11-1 TGTGCCAGCAGTTCGCAGGGCGCAGATACGCAGTATTTT CASSSQGADTQYF
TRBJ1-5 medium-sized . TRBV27 TGTGCCAGCAGATCCAGGGCTCTGGAGCGCAATCAGCCCCAGCATTTT CASRSRALERNQPQHF